This T cell receptor beta chain was retrieved from a study of cytomegalovirus exposure and HLA in healthy donors. Overall study context: An early data release held 80 million or so unique TCRs from HLA-typed donors.

Study observations and caveats: Per published accounts, TCR beta sequences correctly predicted the HLA-A and HLA-B alleles of most subjects.

Concerning this clone itself: Antigen: not known.

The V and J ends lost 2 bases and 9 bases respectively, with 19 bases between them. Germline V gene sequence: CDR1 MNHNY, CDR2 SVGAGI (reference sequence). This CDR3 has 15 amino acids. Each donor was healthy, and each was a bone marrow donor. A multiplex PCR was run with 60 Vbeta primers and 13 Jbeta primers. TCRdb's table, derived via immunoSEQ multiplex PCR, lists solely in-frame clones and lacks some. The table shows 150,000 to 160,000 clones, with approximately 86% occurring only once. The source of this sequence is a woman in her forties or fifties in good health and CMV-seropositive. Sequencing used PBMCs. J is TRBJ1-2 and V is TRBV6-6, with D hard to call. The CDR3 is CASSYGPSREKSYTF. The CDR3 region has the DNA TGTGCCAGCAGTTACGGGCCCTCGAGGGAGAAAAGCTACACCTTC.